The clone carrying this TCR beta chain was seen at least ten times. Its antigen is as yet unknown. MiXCR was run by TCRdb on the multiplex PCR reads, yielding one entry per CDR3 protein. The repertoire holds roughly 11,000 distinct CDR3 sequences, with roughly 40% as singletons. The sample originates from a study of breast tumors, draining lymph nodes, adjacent tissues. Per germline, CDR1 MNHEY and CDR2 SVGAGI. V trimming: 5 bases; J trimming: 4 bases; junction bases outside the gene matches: 11. The CDR3 is 16 amino acids. General study points: Compared with lymph nodes, tumors were less diverse; compared with nontumor tissue, more. The lymph node origin of tumor T cells was framed as consistent with a hypothesis, not demonstrated. Luminal-like breast cancer showed significantly greater tumor-nontumor repertoire similarity than basal-like breast cancer did.

This TCR derives from a female donor with breast cancer. Some clones in this sample may be carry-over from other donors' samples. The chain combines TRBV6-5 with TRBJ2-3; 8 nucleotides agree with TRBD1. The sample taken for sequencing was breast tumor tissue. CDR3 loop: CASSKNRDRTADTQYF. CDR3 DNA sequence: TGTGCCAGCAGTAAAAACCGGGACAGGACTGCAGATACGCAGTATTTT.